This TCR beta chain was obtained from a study of blood T cells in healthy people across ages. This CDR3 has 14 amino acids. Germline V gene lookup returns CDR1 LNHDA and CDR2 SQIVND (reference sequence). Trimming left V 5 bases short and J 4 bases short, with 14 bases between. It was with a sample-barcoded 5' primer and a J-beta primer mix that a second PCR of about 6 to 12 cycles was run. A single record per CDR3 protein comes from TCRdb applying MiXCR to the 5' RACE reads. The table shows 950,000 to 1,200,000 distinct CDR3 sequences, with 35% to 40% occurring only once. The sample was blood. The TCR sequence derives from a man aged 18 to 35 in good health. The gene calls are TRBV19 and TRBJ1-1; no firm D call. The CDR3 reads CASSPRAVGTEAFF. DNA of the CDR3: TGTGCCAGTAGTCCACGGGCAGTAGGCACTGAAGCTTTCTTT.